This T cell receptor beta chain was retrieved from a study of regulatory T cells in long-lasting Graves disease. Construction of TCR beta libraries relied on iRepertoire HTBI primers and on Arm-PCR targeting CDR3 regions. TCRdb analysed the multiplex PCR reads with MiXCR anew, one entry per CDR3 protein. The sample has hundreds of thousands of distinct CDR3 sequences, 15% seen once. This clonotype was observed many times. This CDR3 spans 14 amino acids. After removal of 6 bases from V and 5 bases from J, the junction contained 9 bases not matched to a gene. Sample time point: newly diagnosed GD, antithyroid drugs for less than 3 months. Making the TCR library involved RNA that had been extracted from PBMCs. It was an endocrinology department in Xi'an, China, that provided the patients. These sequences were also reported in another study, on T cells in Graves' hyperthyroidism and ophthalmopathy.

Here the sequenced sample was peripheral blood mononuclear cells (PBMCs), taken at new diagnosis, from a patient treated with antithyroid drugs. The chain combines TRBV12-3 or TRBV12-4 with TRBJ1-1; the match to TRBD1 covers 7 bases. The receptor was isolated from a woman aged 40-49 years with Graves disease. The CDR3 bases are TGTGCCAGCAGCACGACAGGGTCTCGGACTGAAGCTTTCTTT. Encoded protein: CASSTTGSRTEAFF.